This record covers a single TCR beta chain. Its target is unknown. Genomic DNA, serving as template, underwent TCR beta VDJ and CDR3 profiling. TCRdb processed the reads anew with MiXCR; each CDR3 protein has one entry. The sample carries 150,000 to 200,000 distinct CDR3 sequences, 35% to 55% recorded once. Trimming removed 1 base from V and 4 bases from J; junction bases left unmatched: 10. The CDR3 has 18 amino acids. Germline V gene data show CDR1 as MNHEY and CDR2 as SMNVEV (reference sequence). This entry is derived from a study of CD8+CD57+ T cells in acquired aplastic anemia. Study-level background: Isolated CD4+ and CD8+ cells, once sorted, yielded DNA averaging around 3.1 ug. The average read count for CD4+ cells in healthy donors was around 10 million.

Study-level results: Over 25 shared CD8+ CDR3s appeared highly expressed within patients' immunodominant clones. Controls did not differ significantly from patients in CD8+ Simpson's diversity.

Specimen: sorted CD4+, CD8+, or CD8+CD57+ T cells (not recorded which) from PBMCs. This receptor was obtained from a human donor in good health. The gene calls are TRBV27 and TRBJ2-6; 7 positions match TRBD2. The CDR3 loop reads CASSLWVGPGGGANVLTF. The DNA of the CDR3 is TGTGCCAGCAGTTTATGGGTCGGACCGGGGGGAGGGGCCAACGTCCTGACTTTC.